The text below deals with one T cell receptor beta chain. Its antigen is as yet unknown. The data were taken from a study of tumor and adjacent non-tumor tissue in lung cancer. Study-level background: On average, productive TCRbeta reads reached about 4.17 million per sample.

Overall study results and limits: Top 100 clones took a larger repertoire share in normal lung. TCR diversity was significantly greater in tumor than normal lung tissue. Shorter survival was associated with higher TCR diversity in tumors.

Three rounds of nested PCR, following a modified ARM-PCR protocol, produced the TCRbeta library. TCRdb reprocessed the multiplex PCR reads with MiXCR, giving one entry per CDR3 protein. The table lists some 71,000 distinct CDR3 sequences, 72% of them singletons. The V gene's germline CDR1 is SGHAT and CDR2 FQNNGV. Trimming removed 10 bases from V and 4 bases from J; junction bases left unmatched: 15. The CDR3 has 15 amino acids. No cell sorting was done before RNA was extracted from the tissue. The V call is TRBV11-2, the J call TRBJ2-7; 8 nucleotides match TRBD2. The specimen sequenced was lung tumor tissue. This receptor was identified in a woman aged 40 to 55 with non-small cell lung cancer. CDR3 residues: CANSHPGTRGYEQYF. CDR3 sequence (DNA): TGTGCCAACAGTCACCCCGGGACTAGAGGATACGAGCAGTACTTC.